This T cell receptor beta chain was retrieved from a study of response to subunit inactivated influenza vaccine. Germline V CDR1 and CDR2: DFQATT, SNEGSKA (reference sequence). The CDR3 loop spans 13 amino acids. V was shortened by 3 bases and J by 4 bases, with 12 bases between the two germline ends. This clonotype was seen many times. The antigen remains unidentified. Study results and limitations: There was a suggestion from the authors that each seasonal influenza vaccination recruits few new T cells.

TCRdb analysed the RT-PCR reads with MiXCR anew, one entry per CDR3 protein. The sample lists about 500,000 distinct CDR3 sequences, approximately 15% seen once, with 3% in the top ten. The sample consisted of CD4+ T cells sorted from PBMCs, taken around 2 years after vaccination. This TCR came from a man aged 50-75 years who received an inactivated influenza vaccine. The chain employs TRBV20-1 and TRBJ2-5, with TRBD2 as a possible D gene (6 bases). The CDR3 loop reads CSASLAGRETQYF. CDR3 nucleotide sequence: TGCAGTGCTAGCCTCGCGGGACGAGAGACCCAGTACTTC.